This entry describes one T cell receptor (beta chain). These data come from a study of regulatory T cells in long-lasting Graves disease. The authors built TCR beta libraries using iRepertoire HTBI primers and Arm-PCR of CDR3 regions. From the multiplex PCR reads, TCRdb called clonotypes with MiXCR, one entry per CDR3 protein. The sample has a few hundred thousand distinct CDR3 sequences, roughly 21% seen once. The sample's time point: persistent/refractory GD, antithyroid drugs over 5 years with positive TRAb. From RNA extracted from PBMCs, the TCR library was made. It was by American Thyroid Association guidelines that Graves' disease was diagnosed. The specimen comprised peripheral blood mononuclear cells (PBMCs), sampled when the disease was refractory, from a patient treated with antithyroid drugs. This clonotype was sampled from a female donor with Graves disease.

CDR3 in DNA: TGCAGTGCGGTCTTAGCTTGGGGAAGCGGGAGGGGTTCCAATGAGCAGTTCTTC. It codes for CSAVLAWGSGRGSNEQFF. The chain carries TRBV20-1 and TRBJ2-1; TRBD2 matches 10 bases. The CDR3 is 18 residues long. The V and J ends lost 6 bases and 6 bases, in that order; junction bases with no gene match: 20. CDR1 and CDR2 from the germline V gene are DFQATT and SNEGSKA (reference sequence).